One and the same sample provided the 18 T cell receptor beta chains below, sequenced in a study of blood T cells in healthy people across ages. Using a J-beta primer mix together with a sample-barcoded 5' primer, a second PCR was run for roughly 6 to 12 cycles. TCRdb itself ran the 5' RACE reads through MiXCR, one entry per CDR3 protein. The data contain some 1.1 million distinct CDR3 sequences, around two fifths of them seen just once; the ten biggest clones take up about 12%. Sequencing was carried out using blood. The receptors derive from a man in his late teens or twenties in good health.

The chain has TRBV4-1 and TRBJ2-3; 8 bases align to TRBD1. Germline CDR1 is MGHRA and CDR2 is YSYEKL. V lost 0 bases to trimming and J lost 5 bases; unmatched junction nucleotides: 10. The CDR3 has 17 amino acids. The CDR3 region is CASSQDRRTGKIDTQYF. CDR3 coding DNA: TGCGCCAGCAGCCAAGATAGGCGGACAGGGAAGATAGATACGCAGTATTTT.

V gene TRBV20-1 combines with J gene TRBJ2-1; D is perhaps TRBD1 (6 bases). Trimming shortened V by 5 bases and J by 6 bases, and 17 bases separated the two germline ends. Germline V gene sequence: CDR1 DFQATT, CDR2 SNEGSKA (reference sequence). There are 14 residues in the CDR3. CDR3 in amino acids: CSASRGRGRNEQFF. The CDR3 DNA is TGCAGTGCTTCAAGGGGCAGGGGTCGCAATGAGCAGTTCTTC.

This chain joins TRBV6-6 and TRBJ1-1; maybe TRBD1 (6 bases). The CDR3 is 13 amino acids. Trimming took off 7 bases at V and 2 bases at J, with 11 bases between the two ends. The germline V gene has CDR1 MNHNY and CDR2 SVGAGI (reference sequence). CDR3 nucleotide sequence: TGTGCCAGCAACCTACAGGGTAACACTGAAGCTTTCTTT. Its protein product is CASNLQGNTEAFF.

This clonotype appeared a few times. This chain connects TRBV7-9 to TRBJ2-1; TRBD2 matches 7 bases. CDR3 length equals 16 residues. V shed 7 bases and J 0 bases; nucleotides not matched to a gene: 9. CDR1 and CDR2 (germline): SEHNR, FQNEAQ (reference sequence). CDR3 nucleotide sequence: TGTGCCAGCAATCGAATGCGGGGGACCTCCTACAATGAGCAGTTCTTC. Translation gives CASNRMRGTSYNEQFF.

The rearrangement joins TRBV7-9 to TRBJ2-3, with D maybe TRBD1 (5 bases). The germline CDR1 and CDR2 sequences are SEHNR and FQNEAQ (reference sequence). Trimming took off 1 base at V and 14 bases at J, with 16 bases between the two ends. This CDR3 spans 13 amino acids. The DNA of the CDR3 is TGTGCCAGCAGCTTAGGCACAGGCCCCCAGGGGTATTTT. Protein product: CASSLGTGPQGYF.

The sample holds a few counts of this clonotype. The rearrangement joins TRBV6-1 to TRBJ2-3; 14 positions match TRBD2. Per germline, CDR1 MNHNS and CDR2 SASEGT. After removal of 6 bases from V and 0 bases from J, the junction contained 2 bases not matched to a gene. The CDR3 totals 16 residues. The CDR3 region is CASRGTSGGSTDTQYF. CDR3 sequence (DNA): TGTGCCAGCAGGGGGACTAGCGGGGGTAGCACAGATACGCAGTATTTT.

A few counts support this clonotype. The chain carries TRBV6-5 and TRBJ1-1; D uncertain. The CDR3 is 12 residues long. The V gene lost 6 bases and the J gene lost 2 bases, with 7 bases spanning the gap. Germline V gene sequence: CDR1 MNHEY, CDR2 SVGAGI. The CDR3 loop reads CASRPSNTEAFF. The DNA for the CDR3 is TGTGCCAGCAGACCCAGTAACACTGAAGCTTTCTTT.

The chain joins TRBV7-9 to TRBJ2-4, with D perhaps matching TRBD1 (6 bases). V was pared by 5 bases and J by 1 base, with 12 bases between. Germline-derived CDR1 and CDR2 are SEHNR and FQNEAQ (reference sequence). There are 15 residues in the CDR3. The CDR3 sequence: CASSDRYRAKNIQYF. Written as DNA, the CDR3 is TGTGCCAGCAGCGACAGGTATAGGGCCAAAAACATTCAGTACTTC.

The chain recombines TRBV6-2 or TRBV6-3 with TRBJ1-4; D remains ambiguous. The CDR3 consists of 13 residues. CDR1 and CDR2 (germline): MNHEY, SVGEGT. V was pared by 7 bases and J by 5 bases, with 11 bases between. CDR3 DNA: TGTGCCAGCACTGGAAGGTCGAATGAAAAACTGTTTTTT. This translates into CASTGRSNEKLFF.

The CDR3 sequence is CASSYTGTFTDTQYF. The CDR3 DNA reads as TGTGCCAGCAGTTACACAGGGACGTTCACAGATACGCAGTATTTT. The chain employs TRBV6-6 and TRBJ2-3, with D possibly TRBD1 on 6 matching bases. The V end was cut by 2 bases, the J end by 2 bases, with 11 bases between. Germline V gene lookup returns CDR1 MNHNY and CDR2 SVGAGI (reference sequence). The CDR3 spans 15 residues.

This rearrangement joins TRBV4-1 to TRBJ2-7; 7 bases are shared with TRBD2. The CDR3 length is 14 residues. Germline trimming cut 8 bases from V and 0 bases from J; bases unmatched to any gene: 7. Germline V gene lookup returns CDR1 MGHRA and CDR2 YSYEKL. The CDR3: CASGPSGISYEQYF. In DNA form, the CDR3 reads TGCGCCAGCGGTCCTAGCGGAATCTCCTACGAGCAGTACTTC.

This clonotype occurred a few times. The V and J genes are TRBV7-9 and TRBJ2-1; no definite D call. In germline, CDR1 is SEHNR, CDR2 FQNEAQ (reference sequence). The CDR3 has 13 amino acids. V was trimmed by 0 bases and J by 5 bases, leaving 5 bases between them. In DNA form, the CDR3 reads TGTGCCAGCAGCTTAGCGGAGAACAATGAGCAGTTCTTC. Translating gives CASSLAENNEQFF.

The gene calls are TRBV14 and TRBJ2-7, with D perhaps TRBD1 or TRBD2 (5 bases each). Trimming shortened V by 2 bases and J by 7 bases, and 18 bases separated the two germline ends. The CDR3 extends over 15 amino acids. The V gene's germline CDR1 is SGHDN and CDR2 FVKESK. The CDR3 sequence is CASSQWGNSYNEQYF. As DNA, the CDR3 is TGTGCCAGCAGCCAATGGGGGAACTCTTACAATGAGCAGTACTTC.

There are a few counts of this clonotype. The V gene is TRBV20-1, the J gene TRBJ2-4; D uncertain. The germline V gene encodes CDR1 DFQATT and CDR2 SNEGSKA (reference sequence). The CDR3 sequence is 17 residues long. The CDR3 region has the DNA TGCAGCCTAAGGTGGGCGGCCACCCTCGCGGCCAAAAACATTCAGTACTTC. Protein sequence: CSLRWAATLAAKNIQYF.

This clonotype was counted between two and nine times. This rearrangement joins TRBV7-2 to TRBJ1-2; D is undetermined. The CDR3 contains 13 residues. V lost 5 bases and J lost 4, with 11 bases in between. CDR1 SGHTA and CDR2 FQGNSA come from the germline V gene. CDR3 region: CASSLKTAYGYTF. In DNA, the CDR3 is TGTGCCAGCAGCCTCAAAACAGCCTATGGCTACACCTTC.

V gene TRBV7-9 combines with J gene TRBJ2-1, with 7 nucleotides matching TRBD1. CDR3 length: 16 amino acids. The V gene's germline CDR1 is SEHNR and CDR2 FQNEAQ (reference sequence). V trimming: 5 bases; J trimming: 3 bases; junction bases outside the gene matches: 10. The CDR3 DNA reads as TGTGCCAGCAGCCAGGGGGTATGGGCGGTCTACAATGAGCAGTTCTTC. Amino acid sequence: CASSQGVWAVYNEQFF.

This clonotype was recorded once. The V gene is TRBV4-3, the J gene TRBJ2-7, with D perhaps matching TRBD1 (6 bases). In germline, CDR1 is LGHNA, CDR2 YSLEER. The CDR3 totals 15 residues. The ends were cut back, 1 base at V and 7 bases at J, with 17 bases in the middle. The CDR3 protein is CASSQGTAAYNEQYF. The CDR3 region has the DNA TGCGCCAGCAGCCAAGGGACAGCGGCTTACAATGAGCAGTACTTC.

J is TRBJ1-1 and V is TRBV28, with D possibly being TRBD1 (5 bases). This CDR3 is built from 14 residues. Germline-derived CDR1 and CDR2 are MDHEN and SYDVKM. V was clipped by 0 bases and J by 11 bases, with 16 bases between them. CDR3 amino acids: CASSLWGGEKKAFF. CDR3 nucleotides: TGTGCCAGCAGTTTATGGGGGGGGGAGAAGAAGGCTTTCTTT. Complete variable domain (other parts from reference TRBV28 and TRBJ1-1): DVKVTQSSRYLVKRTGEKVFLECVQDMDHENMFWYRQDPGLGLRLIYFSYDVKMKEKGDIPEGYSVSREKKERFSLILESASTNQTSMYLCASSLWGGEKKAFFGQGTRLTVV.